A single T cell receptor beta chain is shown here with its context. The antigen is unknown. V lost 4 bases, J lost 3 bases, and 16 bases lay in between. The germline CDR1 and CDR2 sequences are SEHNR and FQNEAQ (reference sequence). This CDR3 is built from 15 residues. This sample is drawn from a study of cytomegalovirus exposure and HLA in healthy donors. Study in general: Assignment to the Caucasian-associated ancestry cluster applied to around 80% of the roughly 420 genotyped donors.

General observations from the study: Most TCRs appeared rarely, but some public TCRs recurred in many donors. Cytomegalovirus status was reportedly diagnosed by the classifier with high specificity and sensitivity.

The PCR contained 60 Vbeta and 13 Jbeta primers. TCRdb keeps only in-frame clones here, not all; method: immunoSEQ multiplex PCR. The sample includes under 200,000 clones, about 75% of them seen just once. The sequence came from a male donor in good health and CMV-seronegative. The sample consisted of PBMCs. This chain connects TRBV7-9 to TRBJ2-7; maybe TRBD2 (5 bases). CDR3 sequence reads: CASSSLRGLDYEQYF. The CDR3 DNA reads TGTGCCAGCAGCTCACTGCGTGGACTTGACTACGAGCAGTACTTC.